What follows are 17 T cell receptor beta chains derived from one specimen sequenced in a study of cytomegalovirus exposure and HLA in healthy donors. 60 Vbeta and 13 Jbeta primers were used in PCR. The table came from immunoSEQ multiplex PCR; TCRdb's copy has only in-frame clones and leaves some out. The sample records around 170,000 clones, roughly 80% being singletons. Sequenced: PBMCs. Receptors originate from a man in his fifties or sixties in good health and CMV-seropositive.

In its sample, this clone was seen a few times. The V gene is TRBV7-9, the J gene TRBJ2-3; 7 bases agree with TRBD1. The trim removed 5 bases at V and 4 bases at J, leaving 3 bases unmatched. The CDR3 has 13 residues. Germline lookup yields CDR1 SEHNR and CDR2 FQNEAQ (reference sequence). The CDR3 DNA is TGTGCCAGCAGCCCAAGGGGGCCAGATACGCAGTATTTT. It codes for CASSPRGPDTQYF. Supplemented by reference TRBV7-9 and TRBJ2-3, the full variable domain reads DTGVSQNPRHKITKRGQNVTFRCDPISEHNRLYWYRQTLGQGPEFLTYFQNEAQLEKSRLLSDRFSAERPKGSFSTLEIQRTEQGDSAMYLCASSPRGPDTQYFGPGTRLTVL.

The chain recombines TRBV28 with TRBJ1-1; D is perhaps TRBD1 (5 bases). The CDR3 extends over 15 amino acids. CDR1 is MDHEN and CDR2 is SYDVKM in the germline V gene. The V end was cut by 2 bases, the J end by 5 bases, with 15 bases between. The CDR3 protein is CASSLVGLGQTEAFF. CDR3 nucleotide sequence: TGTGCCAGCAGTTTAGTCGGATTGGGGCAAACTGAAGCTTTCTTT.

This chain connects TRBV7-2 to TRBJ2-2, with D tentatively TRBD1 (6 bases). V was shortened by 5 bases and J by 5 bases, with 9 bases between the two germline ends. CDR3 length equals 13 residues. The germline V gene has CDR1 SGHTA and CDR2 FQGNSA. The chain's CDR3 is CASSNQGTGELFF. The CDR3 DNA reads as TGTGCCAGCAGCAATCAGGGGACCGGGGAGCTGTTTTTT.

This clone was seen a few times. This chain connects TRBV9 to TRBJ2-7; TRBD2 agrees at 9 bases. The J segment lost 5 bases and the V segment lost 1 base, leaving 10 bases of the junction unmatched. The CDR3 is made up of 16 amino acids. Per the germline V gene, CDR1 is SGDLS and CDR2 is YYNGEE. In DNA, the CDR3 is TGTGCCAGCAGCGTAAGCTTCGGACTAGCGACCCACGAGCAGTACTTC. As protein: CASSVSFGLATHEQYF.

The chain joins TRBV10-3 to TRBJ2-5; weak D call: TRBD2 (6 bases). The germline CDR1 and CDR2 sequences are ENHRY and SYGVKD. V shed 8 bases and J shed 11 bases, with 12 bases lying between them. The CDR3 is made up of 10 amino acids. CDR3 nucleotide sequence: TGTGCCATCGGGGAGGACTTGCAGTACTTC. This gives the protein CAIGEDLQYF.

V gene TRBV5-8 combines with J gene TRBJ1-6, with TRBD1 matching 10 bases. J was trimmed by 9 bases and V by 7 bases; bases with no gene match: 1. This CDR3 has 12 amino acids. CDR1 SGHTS and CDR2 YDEGEE come from the germline V gene. CDR3: CASGTGVSPLHF. CDR3 nucleotide sequence: TGTGCCAGCGGGACAGGGGTTTCACCCCTCCACTTT. Variable domain in full (rest from reference TRBV5-8 and TRBJ1-6): EAGVTQSPTHLIKTRGQQATLRCSPISGHTSVYWYQQALGLGLQFLLWYDEGEERNRGNFPPRFSGRQFPNYSSELNVNALELEDSALYLCASGTGVSPLHFGNGTRLTVT.

CDR3 nucleotide sequence: TGTGCCAGCAGCTTATACGGAGACTATGGCTACACCTTC. This translates into CASSLYGDYGYTF. V is TRBV7-2 and J is TRBJ1-2; D is unresolved. The length of the CDR3 is 13 residues. The germline V gene encodes CDR1 SGHTA and CDR2 FQGNSA. V was shortened by 2 bases and J by 3 bases, with 7 bases between the two germline ends.

This clone was observed a single time. The rearrangement links TRBV5-1 to TRBJ2-3, with D perhaps TRBD2 (6 bases). The V end was cut by 4 bases, the J end by 0 bases, with 12 bases between. The germline CDR1 and CDR2 sequences are SGHRS and YFSETQ. This CDR3 spans 15 amino acids. In nucleotides, the CDR3 is TGCGCCAGCAGCCCCCCGGGGAGGAGCACAGATACGCAGTATTTT. As protein: CASSPPGRSTDTQYF.

The CDR3 protein is CASSLEATSNNEQFF. The CDR3 nucleotides read TGCGCCAGCAGCTTGGAGGCGACTAGCAACAATGAGCAGTTCTTC. V and J are TRBV5-1 and TRBJ2-1; 7 nucleotides align to TRBD2. Germline assignment: CDR1 SGHRS and CDR2 YFSETQ. J was trimmed by 5 bases and V by 0 bases; bases with no gene match: 5. The CDR3 is 15 amino acids. Full variable domain (rest looked up from reference TRBV5-1 and TRBJ2-1): KAGVTQTPRYLIKTRGQQVTLSCSPISGHRSVSWYQQTPGQGLQFLFEYFSETQRNKGNFPGRFSGRQFSNSRSEMNVSTLELGDSALYLCASSLEATSNNEQFFGPGTRLTVL.

J is TRBJ2-1 and V is TRBV6-6; 7 positions match TRBD2. Germline-derived CDR1 and CDR2 are MNHNY and SVGAGI (reference sequence). The ends lost 5 bases at V and 2 bases at J; junction bases unmatched: 6. The CDR3 spans 15 residues. The CDR3 here is CASSGGVSAYNEQFF. Written as DNA, the CDR3 is TGTGCCAGCAGTGGGGGGGTGTCGGCCTACAATGAGCAGTTCTTC.

This chain uses TRBV6-1 with TRBJ2-1, with 9 bases identical to TRBD1. Germline CDR1 is MNHNS and CDR2 is SASEGT. The trim removed 4 bases at V and 3 bases at J, leaving 4 bases unmatched. The CDR3 totals 15 residues. As DNA, the CDR3 is TGTGCCAGCAGTGTTGGACAGGGGAACTACAATGAGCAGTTCTTC. Amino acids: CASSVGQGNYNEQFF.

The CDR3: CASSLQRPGQPQHF. The CDR3 DNA follows: TGTGCCAGCAGCTTACAAAGGCCAGGTCAGCCCCAGCATTTT. The chain recombines TRBV7-8 with TRBJ1-5; D remains unclear. The CDR3 runs to 14 residues. Looked up from germline, CDR1 is SGHVS and CDR2 is FQNEAQ. Trimming took 2 bases from V and 6 from J, leaving 11 bases between them. The full variable domain, in which reference TRBV7-8 and TRBJ1-5 provide the parts outside the CDR3, is GAGVSQSPRYKVAKRGQDVALRCDPISGHVSLFWYQQALGQGPEFLTYFQNEAQLDKSGLPSDRFFAERPEGSVSTLKIQRTQQEDSAVYLCASSLQRPGQPQHFGDGTRLSIL.

The rearrangement joins TRBV18 to TRBJ2-7, with a weak D call TRBD1 (5 bases). The germline gives CDR1 KGHSH, CDR2 LQKENI. V lost 5 bases to trimming and J lost 0 bases, with 11 bases between them. CDR3 length: 14 amino acids. As DNA, the CDR3 is TGTGCCAGCTCAACGACAGAGAGCTCCTACGAGCAGTACTTC. It specifies CASSTTESSYEQYF.

A word on this clone: Other DNA sequences of this sample code for an identical CDR3. This chain links TRBV7-8 with TRBJ1-6, with TRBD1 identical over 10 bases. The CDR3 extends over 16 amino acids. Unmatched junction bases numbered 1, after V lost 3 bases and J lost 2 bases. The germline CDR1 and CDR2 sequences are SGHVS and FQNEAQ. CDR3 bases: TGTGCCAGCAGCTTGACAGGGGGCGCCTATAATTCACCCCTCCACTTT. Translation gives CASSLTGGAYNSPLHF.

The rearrangement links TRBV13 to TRBJ2-4; D perhaps matches TRBD2 (6 bases). The CDR3 contains 17 residues. Per the germline V gene, CDR1 is PRHDT and CDR2 is FYEKMQ (reference sequence). V was shortened by 1 base and J by 1 base, with 14 bases between the two germline ends. CDR3 loop: CASSLESGWEAKNIQYF. The DNA of the CDR3 is TGTGCCAGCAGCTTAGAAAGCGGGTGGGAGGCCAAAAACATTCAGTACTTC. The full variable domain, rest sourced from reference TRBV13 and TRBJ2-4, is AAGVIQSPRHLIKEKRETATLKCYPIPRHDTVYWYQQGPGQDPQFLISFYEKMQSDKGSIPDRFSAQQFSDYHSELNMSSLELGDSALYFCASSLESGWEAKNIQYFGAGTRLSVL.

The genes are TRBV6-5 and TRBJ2-3; TRBD2 might be the D (6 bases). V shed 3 bases and J shed 5 bases, with 12 bases lying between them. From germline, CDR1 is MNHEY and CDR2 SVGAGI. CDR3 size: 14 residues. DNA for the CDR3: TGTGCCAGCAGTTATAATGGCGGGATAGATACGCAGTATTTT. Residues: CASSYNGGIDTQYF.

This clone has a handful of counts. The rearrangement links TRBV7-2 to TRBJ1-5; D is possibly TRBD1 (5 bases). V was cut by 4 bases and J by 7 bases, with 17 bases left in between. Germline CDR1 and CDR2: SGHTA and FQGNSA. CDR3 length equals 15 residues. CDR3 bases: TGTGCCAGCAGCTCCACACCTCCGGGGGAGCAGCCCCAGCATTTT. This gives the protein CASSSTPPGEQPQHF. The complete variable domain, with remaining parts taken from reference TRBV7-2 and TRBJ1-5, reads GAGVSQSPSNKVTEKGKDVELRCDPISGHTALYWYRQSLGQGLEFLIYFQGNSAPDKSGLPSDRFSAERTGGSVSTLTIQRTQQEDSAVYLCASSSTPPGEQPQHFGDGTRLSIL.